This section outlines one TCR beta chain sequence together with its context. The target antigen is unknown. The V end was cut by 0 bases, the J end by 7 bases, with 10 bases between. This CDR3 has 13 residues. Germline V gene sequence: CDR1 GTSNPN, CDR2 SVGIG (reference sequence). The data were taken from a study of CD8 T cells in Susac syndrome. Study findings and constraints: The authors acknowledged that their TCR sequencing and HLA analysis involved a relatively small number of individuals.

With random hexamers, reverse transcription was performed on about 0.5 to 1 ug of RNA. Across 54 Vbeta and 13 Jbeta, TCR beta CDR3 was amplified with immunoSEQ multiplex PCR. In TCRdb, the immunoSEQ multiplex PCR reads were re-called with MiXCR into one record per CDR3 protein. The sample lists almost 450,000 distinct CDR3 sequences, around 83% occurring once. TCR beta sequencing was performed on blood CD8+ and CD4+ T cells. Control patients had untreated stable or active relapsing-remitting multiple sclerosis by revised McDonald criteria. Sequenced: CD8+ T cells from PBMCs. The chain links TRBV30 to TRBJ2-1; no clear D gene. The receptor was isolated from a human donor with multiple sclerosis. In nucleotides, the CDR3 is TGTGCCTGGAGTGTTACAACGTTTAATGAGCAGTTCTTC. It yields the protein CAWSVTTFNEQFF.